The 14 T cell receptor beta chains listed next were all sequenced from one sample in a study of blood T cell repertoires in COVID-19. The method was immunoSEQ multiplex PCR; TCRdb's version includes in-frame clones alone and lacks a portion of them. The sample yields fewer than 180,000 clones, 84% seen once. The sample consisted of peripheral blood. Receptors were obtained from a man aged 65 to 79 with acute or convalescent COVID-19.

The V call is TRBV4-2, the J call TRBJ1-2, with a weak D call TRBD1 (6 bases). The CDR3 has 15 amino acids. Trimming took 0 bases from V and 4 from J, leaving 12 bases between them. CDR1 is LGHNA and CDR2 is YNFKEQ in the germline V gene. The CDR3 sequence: CASSQDPGETYGYTF. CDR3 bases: TGTGCCAGCAGCCAAGATCCAGGGGAGACCTATGGCTACACCTTC.

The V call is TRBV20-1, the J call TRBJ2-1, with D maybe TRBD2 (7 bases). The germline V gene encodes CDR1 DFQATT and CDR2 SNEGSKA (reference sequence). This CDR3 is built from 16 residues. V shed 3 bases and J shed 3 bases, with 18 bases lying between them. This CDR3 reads CSASTTRGGGYNEQFF. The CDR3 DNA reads TGCAGTGCTAGTACTACCAGGGGCGGGGGCTACAATGAGCAGTTCTTC.

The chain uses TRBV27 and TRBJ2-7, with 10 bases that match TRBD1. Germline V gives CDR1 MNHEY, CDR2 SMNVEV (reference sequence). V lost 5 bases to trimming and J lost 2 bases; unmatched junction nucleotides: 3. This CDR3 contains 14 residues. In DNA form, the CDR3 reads TGTGCCAGCAGTCGACAGGGGGCGGCCTACGAGCAGTACTTC. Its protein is CASSRQGAAYEQYF.

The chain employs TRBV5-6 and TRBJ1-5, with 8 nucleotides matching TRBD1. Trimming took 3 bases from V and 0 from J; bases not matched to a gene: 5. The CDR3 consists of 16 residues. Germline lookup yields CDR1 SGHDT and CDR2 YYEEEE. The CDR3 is CASSSQGAYSNQPQHF. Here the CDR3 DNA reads TGTGCCAGCAGCTCGCAGGGGGCCTATAGCAATCAGCCCCAGCATTTT.

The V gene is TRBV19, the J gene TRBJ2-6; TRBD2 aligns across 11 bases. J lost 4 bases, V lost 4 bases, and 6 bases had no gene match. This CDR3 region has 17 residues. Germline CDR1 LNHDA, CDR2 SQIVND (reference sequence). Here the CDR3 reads CASSTLAGGSGANVLTF. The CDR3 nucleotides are TGTGCCAGTAGTACGTTAGCGGGGGGGTCCGGGGCCAACGTCCTGACTTTC. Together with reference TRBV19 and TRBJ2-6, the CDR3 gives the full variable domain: DGGITQSPKYLFRKEGQNVTLSCEQNLNHDAMYWYRQDPGQGLRLIYYSQIVNDFQKGDIAEGYSVSREKKESFPLTVTSAQKNPTAFYLCASSTLAGGSGANVLTFGAGSRLTVL.

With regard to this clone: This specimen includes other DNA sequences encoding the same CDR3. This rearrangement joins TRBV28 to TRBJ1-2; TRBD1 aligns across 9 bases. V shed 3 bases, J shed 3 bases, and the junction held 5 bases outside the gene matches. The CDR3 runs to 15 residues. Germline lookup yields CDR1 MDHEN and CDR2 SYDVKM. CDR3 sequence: CASSLRDRADYGYTF. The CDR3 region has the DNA TGTGCCAGCAGTTTGAGGGACAGGGCGGACTATGGCTACACCTTC.

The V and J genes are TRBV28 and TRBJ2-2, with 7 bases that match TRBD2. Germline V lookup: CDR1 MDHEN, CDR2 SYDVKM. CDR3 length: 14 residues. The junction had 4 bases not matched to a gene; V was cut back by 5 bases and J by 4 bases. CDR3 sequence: CASSGAGITGELFF. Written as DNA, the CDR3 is TGTGCCAGCAGTGGAGCGGGGATCACCGGGGAGCTGTTTTTT.

CDR3 bases: TGTGCCACCAGTGACCGAGCGGGGGCCTACACAGATACGCAGTATTTT. Residues: CATSDRAGAYTDTQYF. This rearrangement joins TRBV24-1 to TRBJ2-3, with 8 bases identical to TRBD2. Germline lookup yields CDR1 KGHDR and CDR2 SFDVKD. The CDR3 loop spans 16 amino acids. Germline trimming cut 4 bases from V and 2 bases from J; bases unmatched to any gene: 7.

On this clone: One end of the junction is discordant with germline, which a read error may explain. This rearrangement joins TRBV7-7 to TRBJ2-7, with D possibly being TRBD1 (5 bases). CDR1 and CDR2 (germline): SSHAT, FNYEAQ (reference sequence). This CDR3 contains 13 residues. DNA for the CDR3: TGTGCTAGCAGCGTACAACAGGACTACGAGCAGTACTTC. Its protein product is CASSVQQDYEQYF.

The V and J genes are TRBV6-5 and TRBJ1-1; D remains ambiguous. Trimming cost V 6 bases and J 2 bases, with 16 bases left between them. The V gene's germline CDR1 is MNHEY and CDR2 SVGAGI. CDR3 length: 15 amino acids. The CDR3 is CASRSPGSVNTEAFF. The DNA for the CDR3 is TGTGCCAGCAGATCTCCTGGAAGCGTCAACACTGAAGCTTTCTTT.

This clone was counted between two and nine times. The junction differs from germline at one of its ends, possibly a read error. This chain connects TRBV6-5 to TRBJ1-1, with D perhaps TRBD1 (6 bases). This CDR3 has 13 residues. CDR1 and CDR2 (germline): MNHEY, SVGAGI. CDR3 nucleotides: TGTGCCATCTGGGGGGGCGCGAACCCTGAAGCTTTCTTT. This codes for CAIWGGANPEAFF.

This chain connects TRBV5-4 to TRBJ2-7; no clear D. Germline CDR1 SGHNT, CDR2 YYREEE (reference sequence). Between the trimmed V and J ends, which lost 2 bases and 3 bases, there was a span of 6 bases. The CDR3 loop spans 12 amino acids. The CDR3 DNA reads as TGTGCCAGCAGCTTTAACTACTACGAGCAGTACTTC. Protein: CASSFNYYEQYF.

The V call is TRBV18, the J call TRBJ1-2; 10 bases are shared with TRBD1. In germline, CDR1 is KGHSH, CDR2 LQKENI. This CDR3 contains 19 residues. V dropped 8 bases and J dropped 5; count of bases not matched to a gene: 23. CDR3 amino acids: CASGTGVSVWSPSNYGYTF. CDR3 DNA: TGTGCCAGCGGGACAGGGGTGTCGGTGTGGTCTCCGAGTAATTATGGCTACACCTTC.

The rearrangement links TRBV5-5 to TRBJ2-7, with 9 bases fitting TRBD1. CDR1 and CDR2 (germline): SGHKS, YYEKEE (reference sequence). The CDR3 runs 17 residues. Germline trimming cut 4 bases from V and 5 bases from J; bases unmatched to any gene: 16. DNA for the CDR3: TGTGCCAGCAGCAAAACGCTCCGGACAGGGGCGCTTGACGAGCAGTACTTC. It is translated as CASSKTLRTGALDEQYF. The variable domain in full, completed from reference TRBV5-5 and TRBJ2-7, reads DAGVTQSPTHLIKTRGQQVTLRCSPISGHKSVSWYQQVLGQGPQFIFQYYEKEERGRGNFPDRFSARQFPNYSSELNVNALLLGDSALYLCASSKTLRTGALDEQYFGPGTRLTVT.